The sequence of this TCR beta chain was determined in a study of blood T cell repertoires in COVID-19. Clones were read by immunoSEQ multiplex PCR, and TCRdb kept only the in-frame ones, dropping some. The repertoire consists of around 250,000 clones, with about 89% occurring once and the leading ten covering around 9%. V shed 9 bases and J shed 0 bases, with 15 bases lying between them. The CDR3 is made up of 15 amino acids. CDR1 is LNHDA, CDR2 SQIVND, per germline (reference sequence). Sequenced material: peripheral blood. V usage is TRBV19 and J usage is TRBJ2-1, with D perhaps matching TRBD1 (6 bases). This clonotype was obtained from a man aged 35-49 years with active or convalescent COVID-19. The CDR3 region has the DNA TGTGCCAGCACCCTAGACAGGAGCTCCTACAATGAGCAGTTCTTC. Translation gives CASTLDRSSYNEQFF.